Listed below are T cell receptor beta chains from one sample, sequenced in a study of OX40 agonist ivuxolimab in advanced cancers. Sequenced by immunoSEQ multiplex PCR; TCRdb stores in-frame clones only, minus some. Of 45,000 to 65,000 clones in the sample, roughly 86% are singletons; the top ten hold just under 7%. The material sequenced was CD4+ or CD8+ T cells sorted from blood, taken in a trial of the OX40 agonist ivuxolimab. These receptor sequences come from an adult with an advanced solid tumor such as melanoma, head and neck, liver or kidney cancer. Both conserved end residues are part of each CDR3. D genes are given only for firm matches. Not all rows give a size; the values are once, few, many and, for expanded clones, a class.

D: NA
V: TRBV6-1
size: NA
J: TRBJ2-7
DNA: TGTGCCAGCAGCACCTACGAGCAGTACTTC
CDR3: CASSTYEQYF

D: NA
V: TRBV6-6
size: NA
J: TRBJ1-2
DNA: TGTGCCAGCAGTTACTCTGAGACCCCAGATGGCTACACCTTC
CDR3: CASSYSETPDGYTF

D: NA
V: TRBV6-4
size: few
J: TRBJ2-1
DNA: TGTGCCAGCAGTGACTCGACGACTAGTGGGCGCAATGAGCAGTTCTTC
CDR3: CASSDSTTSGRNEQFF

D: TRBD2
V: TRBV10-1
size: NA
J: TRBJ2-3
DNA: TGCGCCAGCAGTCCCTTAACTAGCGGGAGTTCAGATACGCAGTATTTT
CDR3: CASSPLTSGSSDTQYF

D: TRBD2
V: TRBV7-9
size: NA
J: TRBJ2-5
DNA: TGTGCCAGCAGCCCCGGCGGGGGGGCAGGTCGCCAAGAGACCCAGTACTTC
CDR3: CASSPGGGAGRQETQYF

D: NA
V: TRBV19
size: NA
J: TRBJ2-1
DNA: TGTGCCAGTAGTCTGTCAGGATATTACAATGAGCAGTTCTTC
CDR3: CASSLSGYYNEQFF

D: TRBD1
V: TRBV4-1
size: NA
J: TRBJ2-4
DNA: TGCGCCAGCAGCCAACTCCGACAGGGGCGGAGGGGCATTCAGTACTTC
CDR3: CASSQLRQGRRGIQYF

D: TRBD1
V: TRBV14
size: NA
J: TRBJ2-7
DNA: TGTGCCAGCACCCAGGGTCATGGGACAGGGAGCCACGAGCAGTACTTC
CDR3: CASTQGHGTGSHEQYF

D: NA
V: TRBV28
size: once
J: TRBJ2-7
DNA: TGTGCCACCTCAGGAAGGCACCGAGCGACCTACGAGCAGTACTTC
CDR3: CATSGRHRATYEQYF

D: NA
V: TRBV4-2
size: once
J: TRBJ2-1
DNA: TGTGCCAGCAGCCAAGAACTGGACGCCTACAATGAGCAGTTCTTC
CDR3: CASSQELDAYNEQFF

D: TRBD1
V: TRBV5-1
size: NA
J: TRBJ1-5
DNA: TGCGCCAGCAGCCCCGGGACAGGGAAGGGTCAGCCCCAGCATTTT
CDR3: CASSPGTGKGQPQHF

D: NA
V: TRBV19
size: NA
J: TRBJ2-1
DNA: TGTGCCAGTAGCTCGCGAGGTAGCGCGTACAATGAGCAGTTCTTC
CDR3: CASSSRGSAYNEQFF

D: TRBD2
V: TRBV29-1
size: NA
J: TRBJ2-3
DNA: TGCAGCGGACTTAGCGGGAGGGGCACAGATACGCAGTATTTT
CDR3: CSGLSGRGTDTQYF

D: NA
V: TRBV7-3
size: NA
J: TRBJ2-5
DNA: TGTGCCAGCAGCTTAACGGGCGGCAGCCAAGCGACCCAGTACTTC
CDR3: CASSLTGGSQATQYF

D: TRBD2
V: TRBV25-1
size: NA
J: TRBJ2-7
DNA: TGTGCCAGCAGTGAGGGACTAGCGGGAAGTTACGAGCAGTACTTC
CDR3: CASSEGLAGSYEQYF

D: NA
V: TRBV5-8
size: NA
J: TRBJ2-7
DNA: TGTGCCAGCAGCGCTCCCGGGCTGCAGTACTTC
CDR3: CASSAPGLQYF

D: NA
V: TRBV6-1
size: NA
J: TRBJ1-2
DNA: TGTGCCAGCAGTGAACAGGCTTCCCTTAACTATGGCTACACCTTC
CDR3: CASSEQASLNYGYTF

D: NA
V: TRBV27
size: NA
J: TRBJ1-2
DNA: TGTGCCAGCAGTTTAATCCCTGGGTCAGGGAACTATGGCTACACCTTC
CDR3: CASSLIPGSGNYGYTF

D: TRBD1
V: TRBV27
size: NA
J: TRBJ2-3
DNA: TGTGCCAGCAGTTGGGGGACAGGGGGCGGAGTGGGAGCGGCAGATACGCAGTATTTT
CDR3: CASSWGTGGGVGAADTQYF

D: TRBD2
V: TRBV28
size: NA
J: TRBJ2-1
DNA: TGTGCCAGCAAGACGGGAGGGCCCTCGAATGAGCAGTTCTTC
CDR3: CASKTGGPSNEQFF

D: TRBD2
V: TRBV11-2
size: NA
J: TRBJ2-1
DNA: TGTGCCAGCAGCCGACTAGCGGGAGTAGGAAATGAGCAGTTCTTC
CDR3: CASSRLAGVGNEQFF

D: NA
V: TRBV11-2
size: NA
J: TRBJ1-2
DNA: TGTGCCAGCAGCTCCCAGGGTTTTGATGGCTACACCTTC
CDR3: CASSSQGFDGYTF

D: NA
V: TRBV5-1
size: NA
J: TRBJ1-2
DNA: TGCGCCAGCAGCTTGAACCCCAGCATATCGGATGGCTACACCTTC
CDR3: CASSLNPSISDGYTF

D: NA
V: TRBV6-1
size: NA
J: TRBJ2-7
DNA: TGTGCCAGCAGTCCAGGCTCCTACGAGCAGTACTTC
CDR3: CASSPGSYEQYF

D: TRBD2
V: TRBV5-1
size: NA
J: TRBJ2-7
DNA: TGCGCCAGCAGCTTGGCCTCGACTAGCGGGAGCAACGAGCAGTACTTC
CDR3: CASSLASTSGSNEQYF

D: NA
V: TRBV12-5
size: few
J: TRBJ2-7
DNA: TGTGCTAGTGGTTCAGGCAGGGAGCAGTACTTC
CDR3: CASGSGREQYF

D: NA
V: TRBV6-1
size: NA
J: TRBJ2-3
DNA: TGTGCCAGCACCCCCCCCACAGATACGCAGTATTTT
CDR3: CASTPPTDTQYF

D: TRBD2
V: TRBV18
size: NA
J: TRBJ2-2
DNA: TGTGCCAGCTCGCTGCTAGCGGGAGGCTCCACCGGGGAGCTGTTTTTT
CDR3: CASSLLAGGSTGELFF

D: NA
V: TRBV6-5
size: few
J: TRBJ2-5
DNA: TGTGCCAGCAGGCAGGGGTTGCGGGAGACCCAGTACTTC
CDR3: CASRQGLRETQYF

D: TRBD1
V: TRBV2
size: NA
J: TRBJ2-7
DNA: TGTGCCATCGCAGGACAGGGGAAGAACGAGCAGTACTTC
CDR3: CAIAGQGKNEQYF

D: NA
V: TRBV7-3
size: NA
J: TRBJ2-1
DNA: TGTGCCAGCAGCTCCGCGGGGTACAATGAGCAGTTCTTC
CDR3: CASSSAGYNEQFF

D: TRBD2
V: TRBV11-1
size: NA
J: TRBJ2-7
DNA: TGTGCCAGCAGCTTAGGGGCTAGCGGGACCTACGAGCAGTACTTC
CDR3: CASSLGASGTYEQYF

D: NA
V: TRBV5-1
size: NA
J: TRBJ2-1
DNA: TGCGCCAGCAGCTTGGCCAGGGTGGGTTACAATGAGCAGTTCTTC
CDR3: CASSLARVGYNEQFF

D: NA
V: TRBV28
size: NA
J: TRBJ1-5
DNA: TGTGCCAGCAGTTTATATTCCAGGGTAAGCAGGCAGCCCCAGCATTTT
CDR3: CASSLYSRVSRQPQHF

D: TRBD2
V: TRBV6-6
size: NA
J: TRBJ2-7
DNA: TGTGCCAGCAGTTACGTGGGAGGGCCATACGAGCAGTACTTC
CDR3: CASSYVGGPYEQYF